This T cell receptor (beta chain) was obtained from a study of blood T cells in healthy people across ages. As for this clonotype: Its antigen is still unknown.

For the second PCR, which ran for roughly 6 to 12 cycles, a sample-barcoded 5' primer and a J-beta primer mix were used. A tag from a template-switch adaptor with 12 random nucleotides marked each cDNA molecule. TCRdb reprocessed the 5' RACE reads via MiXCR and lists one record per CDR3 protein. The sample holds fewer than 2,000,000 distinct CDR3 sequences, about two fifths seen once. V lost 0 bases, J lost 0 bases, and 8 bases lay in between. This CDR3 contains 15 residues. Germline V gives CDR1 MNHEY, CDR2 SVGEGT. Findings of the study overall: Long-lived donors carried more naive CD4+ cells and greater diversity than aged donors.

Extractions gave at least 6 micrograms of total RNA per sample. Sequencing was performed on blood. This receptor was taken from a human donor in good health. This sequence joins TRBV6-2 or TRBV6-3 and TRBJ1-2; D uncertain. The chain's CDR3 is CASSYSMSANYGYTF. The CDR3 coding sequence is TGTGCCAGCAGTTACTCGATGAGCGCTAACTATGGCTACACCTTC.